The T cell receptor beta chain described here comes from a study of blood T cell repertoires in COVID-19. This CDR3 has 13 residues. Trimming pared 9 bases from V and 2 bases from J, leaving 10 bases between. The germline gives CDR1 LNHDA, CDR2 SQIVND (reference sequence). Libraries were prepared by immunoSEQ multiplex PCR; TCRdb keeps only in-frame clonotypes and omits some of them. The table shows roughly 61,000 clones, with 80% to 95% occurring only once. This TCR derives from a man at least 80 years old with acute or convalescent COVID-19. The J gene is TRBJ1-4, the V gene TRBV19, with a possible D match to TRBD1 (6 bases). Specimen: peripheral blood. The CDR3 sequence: CARTQGTNEKLFF. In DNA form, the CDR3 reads TGTGCCAGGACCCAGGGGACTAATGAAAAACTGTTTTTT.